This TCR beta chain was sequenced during a study of Ad26.COV2.S vaccination and SARS-CoV-2 variants. Findings and caveats of the study: Vaccinated individuals (as opposed to placebo recipients) had higher spike-specific TCR breadth. Measurements of TCR breadth and depth may have given underestimates of the total T cell responses. Following vaccination, spike-specific CD8+ and CD4+ T cell responses reportedly exhibited substantial breadth. Recipients of vaccine and of placebo showed similar breadth of their non-spike TCR repertoires.

Treatment reported: around 19 received Ad26.COV2.S at low or high dose, single or two shots; several received placebo; per-sample allocation not given. Specimens were obtained on day 63 following the first vaccine or placebo injection. Assay: immunoSEQ multiplex PCR; the TCRdb copy retains only in-frame clones and omits some. The sample gives about 480,000 clones, 70% to 90% of which show up once; over 10% is in the top ten. Comments on this clone: Its antigen is unknown.

This receptor was obtained from a person aged 18-60 years who received the Ad26.COV2.S COVID-19 vaccine or a placebo. Sample: peripheral blood, taken in a trial of Ad26.COV2.S vaccine versus placebo.

The CDR3 DNA sequence: TGTGCCAGCAGTTATCCGGGACCACTTGCAACTAATGAAAAACTGTTTTTT. Translated: CASSYPGPLATNEKLFF. The genes are TRBV6-2 or TRBV6-3 and TRBJ1-4; D might be TRBD1 (5 bases). Germline CDR1 MNHEY, CDR2 SVGEGT. The CDR3 totals 17 residues. V shed 3 bases and J shed 0 bases, with 14 bases lying between them.